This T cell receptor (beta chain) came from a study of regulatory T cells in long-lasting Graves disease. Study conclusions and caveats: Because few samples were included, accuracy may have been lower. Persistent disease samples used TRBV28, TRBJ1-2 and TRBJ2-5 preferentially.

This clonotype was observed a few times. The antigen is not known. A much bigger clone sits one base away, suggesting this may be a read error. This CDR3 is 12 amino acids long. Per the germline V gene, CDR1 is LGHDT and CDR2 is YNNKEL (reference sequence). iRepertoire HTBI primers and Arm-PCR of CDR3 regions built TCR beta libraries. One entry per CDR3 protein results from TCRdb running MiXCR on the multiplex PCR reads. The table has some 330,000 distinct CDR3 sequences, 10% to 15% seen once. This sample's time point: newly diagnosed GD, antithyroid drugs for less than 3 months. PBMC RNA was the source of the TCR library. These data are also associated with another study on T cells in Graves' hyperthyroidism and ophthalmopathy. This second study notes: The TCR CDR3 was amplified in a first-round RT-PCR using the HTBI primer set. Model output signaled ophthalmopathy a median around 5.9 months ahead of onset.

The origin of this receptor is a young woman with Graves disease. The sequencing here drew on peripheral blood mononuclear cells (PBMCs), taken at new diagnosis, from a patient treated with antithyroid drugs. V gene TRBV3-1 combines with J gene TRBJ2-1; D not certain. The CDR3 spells CVSSQGRREQFF. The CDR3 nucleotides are TGTGTCAGCAGCCAAGGACGCCGTGAGCAGTTCTTC.